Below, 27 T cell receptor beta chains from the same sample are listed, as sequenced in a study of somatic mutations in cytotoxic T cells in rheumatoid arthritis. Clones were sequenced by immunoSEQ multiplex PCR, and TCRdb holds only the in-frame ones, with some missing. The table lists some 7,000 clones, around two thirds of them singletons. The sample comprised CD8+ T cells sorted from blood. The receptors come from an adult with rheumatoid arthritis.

CDR3 nucleotide sequence: TGTGCCACCTTAGCGGAAGATCCTAGCACAGATACGCAGTATTTT. Residues: CATLAEDPSTDTQYF. The chain is built from TRBV10-3 and TRBJ2-3; D is perhaps TRBD2 (6 bases). Looked up from germline, CDR1 is ENHRY and CDR2 is SYGVKD. Trimming left V 10 bases short and J 0 bases short, with 17 bases between. This CDR3 has 15 residues.

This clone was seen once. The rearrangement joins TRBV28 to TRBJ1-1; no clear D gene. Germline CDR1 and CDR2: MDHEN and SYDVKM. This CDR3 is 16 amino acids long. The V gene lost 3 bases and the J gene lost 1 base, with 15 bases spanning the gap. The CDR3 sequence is CASSLELGSRNTEAFF. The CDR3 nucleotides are TGTGCCAGCAGTTTGGAGCTGGGGTCAAGGAACACTGAAGCTTTCTTT.

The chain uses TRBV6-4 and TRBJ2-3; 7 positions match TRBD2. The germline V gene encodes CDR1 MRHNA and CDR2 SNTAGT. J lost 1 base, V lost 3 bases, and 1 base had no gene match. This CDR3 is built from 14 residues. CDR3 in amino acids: CASSDAGGTDTQYF. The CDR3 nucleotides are TGTGCCAGCAGTGATGCGGGGGGCACAGATACGCAGTATTTT.

As DNA, the CDR3 is TGTGCCAGCATCCAGCGAGGGGGGACCGGGGAGCTGTTTTTT. Protein sequence: CASIQRGGTGELFF. The chain employs TRBV2 and TRBJ2-2; D might be TRBD1 or TRBD2, each matching 6 bases. V lost 7 bases, J lost 5 bases, and 14 bases lay in between. Germline V gives CDR1 SNHLY, CDR2 FYNNEI. The CDR3 is 14 residues long.

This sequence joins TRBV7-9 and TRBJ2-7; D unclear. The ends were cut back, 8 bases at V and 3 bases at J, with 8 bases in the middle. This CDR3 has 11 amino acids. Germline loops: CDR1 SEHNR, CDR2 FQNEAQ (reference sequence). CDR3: CASGELYEQYF. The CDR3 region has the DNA TGTGCCAGCGGGGAACTCTACGAGCAGTACTTC.

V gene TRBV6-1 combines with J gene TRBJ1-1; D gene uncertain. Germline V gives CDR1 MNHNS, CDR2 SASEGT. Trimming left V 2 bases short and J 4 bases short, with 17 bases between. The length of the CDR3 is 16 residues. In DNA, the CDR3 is TGTGCCAGCAGTGAATTCCCCTTCGGAGGGCGCACTGAAGCTTTCTTT. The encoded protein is CASSEFPFGGRTEAFF.

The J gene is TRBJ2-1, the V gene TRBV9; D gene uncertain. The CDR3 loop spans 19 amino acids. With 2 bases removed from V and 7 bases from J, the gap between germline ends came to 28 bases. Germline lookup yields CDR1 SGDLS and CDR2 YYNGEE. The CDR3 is CASSVGPNILVEKWNEQFF. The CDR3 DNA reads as TGTGCCAGCAGCGTTGGCCCCAATATTCTAGTCGAAAAGTGGAATGAGCAGTTCTTC. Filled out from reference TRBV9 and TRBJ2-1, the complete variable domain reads DSGVTQTPKHLITATGQRVTLRCSPRSGDLSVYWYQQSLDQGLQFLIQYYNGEERAKGNILERFSAQQFPDLHSELNLSSLELGDSALYFCASSVGPNILVEKWNEQFFGPGTRLTVL.

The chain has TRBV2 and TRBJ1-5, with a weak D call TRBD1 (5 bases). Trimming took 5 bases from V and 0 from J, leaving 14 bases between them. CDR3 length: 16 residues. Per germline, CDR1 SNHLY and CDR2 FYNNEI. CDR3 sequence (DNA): TGTGCCAGCAGTCGGGGGGGGAGCTCTAGCAATCAGCCCCAGCATTTT. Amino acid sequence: CASSRGGSSSNQPQHF. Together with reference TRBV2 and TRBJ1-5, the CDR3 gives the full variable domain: EPEVTQTPSHQVTQMGQEVILRCVPISNHLYFYWYRQILGQKVEFLVSFYNNEISEKSEIFDDQFSVERPDGSNFTLKIRSTKLEDSAMYFCASSRGGSSSNQPQHFGDGTRLSIL.

CDR3 sequence: CASSSPSGRHPLNTEAFF. The CDR3 DNA sequence: TGTGCCAGCAGCTCCCCCTCTGGGAGACACCCGCTGAACACTGAAGCTTTCTTT. J is TRBJ1-1 and V is TRBV7-9, with no clear D. V lost 4 bases, J lost 0 bases, and 21 bases lay in between. Germline V gives CDR1 SEHNR, CDR2 FQNEAQ (reference sequence). CDR3 length equals 18 residues.

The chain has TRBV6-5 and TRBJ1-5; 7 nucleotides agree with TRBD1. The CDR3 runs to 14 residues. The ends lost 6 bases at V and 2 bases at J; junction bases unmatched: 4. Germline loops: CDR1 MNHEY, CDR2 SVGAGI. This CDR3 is CASRTGTGNQPQHF. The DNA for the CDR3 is TGTGCCAGCAGAACCGGGACAGGCAATCAGCCCCAGCATTTT.

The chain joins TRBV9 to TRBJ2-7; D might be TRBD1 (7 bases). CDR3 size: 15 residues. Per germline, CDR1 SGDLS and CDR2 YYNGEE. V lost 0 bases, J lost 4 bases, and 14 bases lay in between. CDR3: CASSVVGQAGYEQYF. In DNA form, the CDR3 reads TGTGCCAGCAGCGTAGTAGGACAGGCGGGGTACGAGCAGTACTTC.

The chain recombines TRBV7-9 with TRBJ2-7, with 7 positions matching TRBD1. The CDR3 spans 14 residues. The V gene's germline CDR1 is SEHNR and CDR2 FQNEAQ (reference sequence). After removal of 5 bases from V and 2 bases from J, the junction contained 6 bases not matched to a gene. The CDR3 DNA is TGTGCCAGCAGCGCAGGGACAGAACCCTACGAGCAGTACTTC. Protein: CASSAGTEPYEQYF.

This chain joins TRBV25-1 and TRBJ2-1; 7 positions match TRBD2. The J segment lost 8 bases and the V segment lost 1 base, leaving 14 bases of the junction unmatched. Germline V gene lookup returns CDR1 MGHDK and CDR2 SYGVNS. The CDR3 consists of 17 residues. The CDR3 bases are TGTGCCAGCAGTGAATTCTTTTGGGAGGGCCGGGCTGATGAGCAGTTCTTC. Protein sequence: CASSEFFWEGRADEQFF.

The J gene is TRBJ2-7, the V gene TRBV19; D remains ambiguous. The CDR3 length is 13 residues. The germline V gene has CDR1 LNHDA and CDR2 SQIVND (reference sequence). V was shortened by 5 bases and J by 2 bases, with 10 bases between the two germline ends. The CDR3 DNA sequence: TGTGCCAGTAGTCTAGGGCCTACCTACGAGCAGTACTTC. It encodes CASSLGPTYEQYF.

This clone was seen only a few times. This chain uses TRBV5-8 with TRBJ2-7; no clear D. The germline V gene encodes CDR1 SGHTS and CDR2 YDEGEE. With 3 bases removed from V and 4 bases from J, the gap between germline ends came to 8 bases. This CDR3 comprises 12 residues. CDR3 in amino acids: CASSSDLYEQYF. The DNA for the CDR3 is TGTGCCAGCAGCTCGGACCTTTACGAGCAGTACTTC. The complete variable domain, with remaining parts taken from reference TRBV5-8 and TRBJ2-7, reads EAGVTQSPTHLIKTRGQQATLRCSPISGHTSVYWYQQALGLGLQFLLWYDEGEERNRGNFPPRFSGRQFPNYSSELNVNALELEDSALYLCASSSDLYEQYFGPGTRLTVT.

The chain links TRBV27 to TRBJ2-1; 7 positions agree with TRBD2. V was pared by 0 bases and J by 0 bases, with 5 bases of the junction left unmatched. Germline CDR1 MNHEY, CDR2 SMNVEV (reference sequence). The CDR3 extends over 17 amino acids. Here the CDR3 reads CASSLSAGRASYNEQFF. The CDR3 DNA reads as TGTGCCAGCAGTTTATCGGCGGGGAGGGCCTCCTACAATGAGCAGTTCTTC.

The CDR3 DNA follows: TGTGCCACCAGCAGGGTCCTGGGTAGGACCCAAGAGACCCAGTACTTC. Its translation: CATSRVLGRTQETQYF. The chain couples TRBV15 to TRBJ2-5, with D unclear. The CDR3 is made up of 16 amino acids. V lost 3 bases and J 1 base, leaving 15 bases between the germline ends. Looked up from germline, CDR1 is LNHNV and CDR2 is YYDKDF (reference sequence).

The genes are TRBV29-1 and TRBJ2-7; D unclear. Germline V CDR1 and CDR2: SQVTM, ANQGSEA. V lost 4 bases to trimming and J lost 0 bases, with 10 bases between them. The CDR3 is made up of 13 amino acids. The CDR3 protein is CSVVTPPSYEQYF. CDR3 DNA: TGCAGCGTTGTCACCCCCCCCTCCTACGAGCAGTACTTC.

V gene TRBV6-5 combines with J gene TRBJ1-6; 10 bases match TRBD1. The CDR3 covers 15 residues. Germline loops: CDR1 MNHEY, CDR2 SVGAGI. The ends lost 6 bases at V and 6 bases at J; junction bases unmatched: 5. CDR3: CASSWTGGGNSPLHF. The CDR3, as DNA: TGTGCCAGCAGCTGGACAGGGGGAGGTAATTCACCCCTCCACTTT.

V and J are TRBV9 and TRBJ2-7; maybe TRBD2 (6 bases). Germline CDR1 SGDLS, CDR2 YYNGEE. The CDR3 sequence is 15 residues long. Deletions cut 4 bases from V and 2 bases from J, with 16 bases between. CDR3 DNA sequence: TGTGCCAGCAGCACCTTAGCGGAAAGGACCTACGAGCAGTACTTC. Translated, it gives CASSTLAERTYEQYF.

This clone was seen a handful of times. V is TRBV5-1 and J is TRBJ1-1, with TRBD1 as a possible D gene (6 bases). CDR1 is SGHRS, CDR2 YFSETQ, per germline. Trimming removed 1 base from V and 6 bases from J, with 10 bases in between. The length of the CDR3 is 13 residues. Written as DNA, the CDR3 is TGCGCCAGCAGCTTGCGAGGGGGGCCTGAAGCTTTCTTT. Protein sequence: CASSLRGGPEAFF.

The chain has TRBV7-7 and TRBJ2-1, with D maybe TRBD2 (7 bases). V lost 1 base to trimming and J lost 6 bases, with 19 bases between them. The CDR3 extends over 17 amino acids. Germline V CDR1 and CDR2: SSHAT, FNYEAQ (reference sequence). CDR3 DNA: TGTGCCAGCAGCTTAGGTCCCGGGGGGCCGGCCTTCAATGAGCAGTTCTTC. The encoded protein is CASSLGPGGPAFNEQFF.

CDR3 in DNA: TGCAGCGCGGAAACTAGCGGGGAATCCTACGAGCAGTACTTC. Amino acid sequence: CSAETSGESYEQYF. The chain has TRBV29-1 and TRBJ2-7; 10 bases map to TRBD2. The CDR3 extends over 14 amino acids. Germline assignment: CDR1 SQVTM and CDR2 ANQGSEA. With 7 bases clipped from V and 1 base from J, the junction kept 7 bases outside the gene matches.

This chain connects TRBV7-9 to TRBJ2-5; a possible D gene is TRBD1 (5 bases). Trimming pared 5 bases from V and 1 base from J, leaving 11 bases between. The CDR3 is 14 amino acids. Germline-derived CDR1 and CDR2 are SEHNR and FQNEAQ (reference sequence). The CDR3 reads CASSLTDPQETQYF. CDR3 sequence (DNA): TGTGCCAGCAGCCTGACAGATCCCCAAGAGACCCAGTACTTC. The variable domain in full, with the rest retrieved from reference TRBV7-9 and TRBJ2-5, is DTGVSQNPRHKITKRGQNVTFRCDPISEHNRLYWYRQTLGQGPEFLTYFQNEAQLEKSRLLSDRFSAERPKGSFSTLEIQRTEQGDSAMYLCASSLTDPQETQYFGPGTRLLVL.

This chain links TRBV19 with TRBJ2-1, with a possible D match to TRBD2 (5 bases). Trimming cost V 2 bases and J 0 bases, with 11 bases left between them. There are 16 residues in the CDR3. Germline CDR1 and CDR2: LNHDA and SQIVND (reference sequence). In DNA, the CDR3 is TGTGCCAGTAGTATAAGATGGGAGAGCTCCTACAATGAGCAGTTCTTC. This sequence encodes CASSIRWESSYNEQFF.

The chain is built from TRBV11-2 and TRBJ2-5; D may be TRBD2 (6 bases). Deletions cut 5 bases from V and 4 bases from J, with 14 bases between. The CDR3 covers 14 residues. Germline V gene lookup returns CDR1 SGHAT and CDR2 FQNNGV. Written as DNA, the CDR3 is TGTGCCAGCAGCGTCCAGGAGGGTCGAGAGACCCAGTACTTC. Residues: CASSVQEGRETQYF. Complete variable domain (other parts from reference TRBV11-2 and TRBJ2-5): EAGVAQSPRYKIIEKRQSVAFWCNPISGHATLYWYQQILGQGPKLLIQFQNNGVVDDSQLPKDRFSAERLKGVDSTLKIQPAKLEDSAVYLCASSVQEGRETQYFGPGTRLLVL.

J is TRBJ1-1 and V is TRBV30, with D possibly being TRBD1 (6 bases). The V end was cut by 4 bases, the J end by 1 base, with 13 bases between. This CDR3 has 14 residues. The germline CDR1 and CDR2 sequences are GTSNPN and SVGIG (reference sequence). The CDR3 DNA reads TGTGCCTGGAACTGGGGGGGCGGGAACACTGAAGCTTTCTTT. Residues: CAWNWGGGNTEAFF.